In this sample, the clone carrying this TCR beta chain turned up a few times. Its antigen is unidentified. V lost 6 bases and J lost 3, with 11 bases in between. This CDR3 has 13 residues. CDR1 and CDR2 from the germline V gene are LNHDA and SQIVND (reference sequence). These data originate in a study of STAT5B mutations in CD4+ large granular lymphocyte leukemia. Findings and caveats of the study: Top patient clones used TRBV06 genes more often: 8/27 versus 2/35 in controls. No patients shared main leukemic clonotypes, though 20% to 25% appeared at low frequency elsewhere.

Per the original data handling: A productive frequency of 2.59 x 10-5 was the lowest detectable. Libraries were prepared by immunoSEQ multiplex PCR; TCRdb keeps only in-frame clonotypes and omits some of them. V and J calls and clone size are copied from that table; D and trimming were computed from the DNA. The sample includes roughly 48,000 clones, about 70% of them seen just once. The genes are TRBV19 and TRBJ2-5; D unresolved. Sequenced: CD4+ T cells from blood buffy coats. The TCR originated in a human donor in good health. The CDR3 loop reads CASSLWRKETQYF. For the CDR3, the DNA is TGTGCCAGTAGCTTGTGGCGGAAAGAGACCCAGTACTTC. The full variable domain, rest sourced from reference TRBV19 and TRBJ2-5, is DGGITQSPKYLFRKEGQNVTLSCEQNLNHDAMYWYRQDPGQGLRLIYYSQIVNDFQKGDIAEGYSVSREKKESFPLTVTSAQKNPTAFYLCASSLWRKETQYFGPGTRLLVL.